This T cell receptor (beta chain) was found in a study of human T cells and chemical hapten exposure. Study-level background: The study enrolled mostly female patients with alopecia areata, totalis or universalis.

The study's findings and limits: Patch test score was positively correlated with the counts of PT1 expanded TCRs.

Study processing details: Samples held a median of roughly 100,000 TCRs, range about 23,224–750,000. TCRdb itself ran the RACE reads through MiXCR, one entry per CDR3 protein. TCRdb, not the original authors, processed these V and J calls. The data contain roughly 50,000 distinct CDR3 sequences, 8.5% to 10% of them singletons. Time point of the sample: patch test 2, 6 weeks after DPC sensitization. The treatment denotes: therapeutic diphenylcyclopropenone sensitization with weekly scalp DPC. In every case, blood was obtained before the patch test was applied. J gave up 0 bases and V 4 bases, and 6 bases lay outside the gene matches. From germline, CDR1 is LGHNA and CDR2 YNFKEQ. This CDR3 has 18 amino acids. This clonotype has just a few counts. Antigen unknown.

Sequenced material: whole blood, taken in connection with sensitization to the hapten diphenylcyclopropenone (DPC). The V gene is TRBV4-2, the J gene TRBJ2-1, with 13 bases lining up with TRBD2. The clonotype comes from a woman in her 50s with alopecia areata. Some clones in this sample may be carry-over from other donors' samples. CDR3 loop: CASSPGTSGTISYNEQFF. CDR3 bases: TGTGCCAGCAGCCCCGGGACTAGCGGGACCATCTCCTACAATGAGCAGTTCTTC.